This TCR beta chain was captured in a study of cytomegalovirus exposure and HLA in healthy donors. The overall study: Inside one of the first data releases sat about 85 million unique TCRs taken from HLA-typed donors. General observations from the study: It was fewer than 200 TCR beta chains that were listed as cytomegalovirus-associated. Most TCR sequences proved rare, with some public TCRs found in many donors.

PCR amplification relied on 60 Vbeta primers (plus 13 Jbeta primers). Data came from immunoSEQ multiplex PCR; TCRdb stores just in-frame clones and leaves some out. This table holds 150,000 to 200,000 clones, 80% found once. About this clone: No antigen is known for it.

The sample was PBMCs. The TCR comes from a man aged 30 to 39 in good health and CMV-seropositive.

CDR3 in amino acids: CASSTEGTGWETQYF. The CDR3 region has the DNA TGCGCCAGCAGCACAGAGGGAACGGGGTGGGAGACCCAGTACTTC. This chain uses TRBV5-1 with TRBJ2-5; tentative D call: TRBD2 (5 bases). Germline CDR1 and CDR2: SGHRS and YFSETQ. V was trimmed by 4 bases and J by 5 bases, leaving 18 bases between them. The CDR3 length is 15 residues.